One sample yielded the 23 T cell receptor beta chains listed below, sequenced in a study of somatic mutations in cytotoxic T cells in rheumatoid arthritis. Sequencing used immunoSEQ multiplex PCR; TCRdb keeps in-frame clones, though not all of them. This sample yields approximately 2,500 clones, of which roughly four fifths are seen a single time; 50% belongs to the top ten. The sample comprised CD8+ T cells sorted from blood. These receptors were obtained from a man between 60 and 75 years old with rheumatoid arthritis.

The rearrangement joins TRBV2 to TRBJ1-1; 8 positions agree with TRBD1. The germline V gene has CDR1 SNHLY and CDR2 FYNNEI. The CDR3 has 15 residues. V was pared by 2 bases and J by 4 bases, with 6 bases of the junction left unmatched. In DNA form, the CDR3 reads TGTGCCAGCAGTGAATCGGGTGACAGGGGCACTGAAGCTTTCTTT. Its protein is CASSESGDRGTEAFF.

The rearrangement links TRBV27 to TRBJ2-1, with 12 bases identical to TRBD2. From germline, CDR1 is MNHEY and CDR2 SMNVEV (reference sequence). V lost 8 bases, J lost 5 bases, and 19 bases stayed unmatched. The CDR3 loop spans 19 amino acids. The CDR3 DNA follows: TGTGCCAGCCAACGCTGGGGGGCGACTAGCGGGAGCCTTGACAATGAGCAGTTCTTC. Translating it yields CASQRWGATSGSLDNEQFF.

J is TRBJ1-1 and V is TRBV5-1; D remains ambiguous. V lost 0 bases and J 2 bases, leaving 8 bases between the germline ends. Per the germline V gene, CDR1 is SGHRS and CDR2 is YFSETQ. There are 14 residues in the CDR3. The CDR3 protein is CASSLVGANTEAFF. CDR3 bases: TGCGCCAGCAGCTTGGTGGGAGCAAACACTGAAGCTTTCTTT.

The V call is TRBV9, the J call TRBJ2-3; D unclear. Germline CDR1 SGDLS, CDR2 YYNGEE. V shed 0 bases and J shed 2 bases, with 7 bases lying between them. The CDR3 has 14 residues. CDR3 loop: CASSVAGDTDTQYF. CDR3 sequence (DNA): TGTGCCAGCAGCGTAGCAGGCGACACAGATACGCAGTATTTT.

This clone was counted a few times. The chain combines TRBV5-5 with TRBJ1-5; D remains ambiguous. The V and J ends lost 3 bases and 0 bases respectively, with 13 bases between them. Per the germline V gene, CDR1 is SGHKS and CDR2 is YYEKEE (reference sequence). CDR3 length: 16 residues. As DNA, the CDR3 is TGTGCCAGCAGCTCGGGCGGGATTAATAGCAATCAGCCCCAGCATTTT. This sequence encodes CASSSGGINSNQPQHF.

The CDR3, as DNA: TGTGCCAGCAGTTCCGGGGTTTACGAGCAGTACTTC. Protein product: CASSSGVYEQYF. V is TRBV6-6 and J is TRBJ2-7; possibly TRBD2 for D (5 bases). Germline assignment: CDR1 MNHNY and CDR2 SVGAGI (reference sequence). Trimming pared 4 bases from V and 4 bases from J, leaving 8 bases between. The CDR3 length is 12 residues.

The chain combines TRBV28 with TRBJ1-5; a weak D match, TRBD1 (6 bases). The CDR3 consists of 14 residues. From germline, CDR1 is MDHEN and CDR2 SYDVKM. Trimming cost V 4 bases and J 9 bases, with 16 bases left between them. DNA of the CDR3: TGTGCCAGCAGTTCCCGACAGGTTGTAGGGCCCCAGCATTTT. It is translated as CASSSRQVVGPQHF.

This clone was recorded a few times. The chain uses TRBV7-9 and TRBJ2-3; D may be TRBD1 (7 bases). V was trimmed by 6 bases and J by 6 bases, leaving 16 bases between them. CDR1 is SEHNR, CDR2 FQNEAQ, per germline (reference sequence). The CDR3 totals 14 residues. The CDR3 reads CASRRDRPFDTQYF. As DNA, the CDR3 is TGTGCCAGCAGGCGGGACAGACCTTTCGATACGCAGTATTTT.

The chain links TRBV6-6 to TRBJ1-2; no definite D call. The CDR3 length is 12 residues. Looked up from germline, CDR1 is MNHNY and CDR2 is SVGAGI (reference sequence). V was shortened by 0 bases and J by 6 bases, with 5 bases between the two germline ends. The CDR3 sequence is CASSYSADGYTF. For the CDR3, the DNA is TGTGCCAGCAGTTACTCGGCAGATGGCTACACCTTC.

To note about this clone: A far larger clone is one base from this, pointing to a likely read error. Additional DNA sequences in this sample encode the identical CDR3. The rearrangement joins TRBV5-4 to TRBJ1-5; tentatively, D is TRBD1 (5 bases). This CDR3 is 15 amino acids long. V was cut by 4 bases and J by 4 bases, with 15 bases left in between. Per the germline V gene, CDR1 is SGHNT and CDR2 is YYREEE (reference sequence). The CDR3 region has the DNA TGTGCCAGCAGCCAAGTATTGGCAGGGAATCAGCCCCAGCATTTT. It translates to CASSQVLAGNQPQHF.

The chain recombines TRBV5-1 with TRBJ1-5, with D maybe TRBD1 (5 bases). Per the germline V gene, CDR1 is SGHRS and CDR2 is YFSETQ. The CDR3 is 15 residues long. V was cut by 4 bases and J by 4 bases, with 15 bases left in between. The CDR3 DNA sequence: TGCGCCAGCAGCCAAGTATTGGCAGGGAATCAGCCCCAGCATTTT. Amino acids: CASSQVLAGNQPQHF.

CDR3 nucleotide sequence: TGCAGCGTGGGGGACAGGAGCTCCTACGAGCAGTACTTC. Protein sequence: CSVGDRSSYEQYF. This chain connects TRBV29-1 to TRBJ2-7; 8 bases align to TRBD1. Germline V CDR1 and CDR2: SQVTM, ANQGSEA. CDR3 length: 13 residues. J gave up 0 bases and V 6 bases, and 4 bases lay outside the gene matches.

The chain recombines TRBV5-4 with TRBJ2-7; 9 bases map to TRBD2. V shed 6 bases and J 2 bases; nucleotides not matched to a gene: 6. In germline, CDR1 is SGHNT, CDR2 YYREEE (reference sequence). The CDR3 runs to 14 residues. The DNA for the CDR3 is TGTGCCAGCAAGTTTAGCGGGGGAACCTACGAGCAGTACTTC. Amino acid sequence: CASKFSGGTYEQYF.

This chain uses TRBV7-8 with TRBJ2-2, with 8 positions matching TRBD2. The CDR3 consists of 16 residues. CDR1 and CDR2 from the germline V gene are SGHVS and FQNEAQ. The J segment lost 1 base and the V segment lost 2 bases, leaving 3 bases of the junction unmatched. The CDR3 DNA reads TGTGCCAGCAGCTTACGGGCGGGAGGGAACACCGGGGAGCTGTTTTTT. Translating it yields CASSLRAGGNTGELFF.

The rearrangement joins TRBV5-1 to TRBJ1-4, with 8 bases aligning to TRBD1. Germline V gene lookup returns CDR1 SGHRS and CDR2 YFSETQ. This CDR3 has 15 amino acids. With V trimmed by 3 bases and J by 8 bases, 9 bases remained unmatched. CDR3 bases: TGCGCCAGCAGCTGGAAAACAGGGGGGGGAGAAAAACTGTTTTTT. This translates into CASSWKTGGGEKLFF.

This chain uses TRBV9 with TRBJ2-1; TRBD2 might be the D (5 bases). The CDR3 extends over 13 amino acids. Trimming took 4 bases from V and 7 from J, leaving 12 bases between them. CDR1 is SGDLS, CDR2 YYNGEE, per germline. This CDR3 is CASSQFRGNEQFF. The CDR3 bases are TGTGCCAGCAGCCAATTTAGAGGGAATGAGCAGTTCTTC. The whole variable domain, filled in from reference TRBV9 and TRBJ2-1, reads DSGVTQTPKHLITATGQRVTLRCSPRSGDLSVYWYQQSLDQGLQFLIQYYNGEERAKGNILERFSAQQFPDLHSELNLSSLELGDSALYFCASSQFRGNEQFFGPGTRLTVL.

V and J are TRBV15 and TRBJ2-7, with 9 nucleotides matching TRBD2. Germline V lookup: CDR1 LNHNV, CDR2 YYDKDF (reference sequence). V shed 0 bases and J 4 bases; nucleotides not matched to a gene: 7. The CDR3 is 16 amino acids. Written as DNA, the CDR3 is TGTGCCACCAGCAGAGATTTGGCTAGCGGGGTGTACGAGCAGTACTTC. It translates to CATSRDLASGVYEQYF.

The chain is built from TRBV4-2 and TRBJ1-2; 7 bases line up with TRBD1. Germline CDR1 and CDR2: LGHNA and YNFKEQ. This CDR3 is built from 16 residues. Germline trimming cut 1 base from V and 13 bases from J; bases unmatched to any gene: 18. CDR3 sequence (DNA): TGTGCCAGCAGCCAAGGCTTATACTCCGGGACAGATCCCCCCACCTTC. It yields the protein CASSQGLYSGTDPPTF.

The V call is TRBV27, the J call TRBJ2-1; TRBD2 is a possible D gene (6 bases). V was clipped by 4 bases and J by 0 bases, with 7 bases between them. The CDR3 totals 14 residues. CDR1 and CDR2 (germline): MNHEY, SMNVEV (reference sequence). DNA of the CDR3: TGTGCCAGCAGTTCCGGGAGCTCCTACAATGAGCAGTTCTTC. Its translation is CASSSGSSYNEQFF.

This sequence joins TRBV7-8 and TRBJ1-1; 7 nucleotides align to TRBD1. With 1 base clipped from V and 3 bases from J, the junction kept 8 bases outside the gene matches. CDR3 size: 16 residues. Germline V lookup: CDR1 SGHVS, CDR2 FQNEAQ. DNA for the CDR3: TGTGCCAGCAGCTTAGGTCAGGGGGTACTAGACACTGAAGCTTTCTTT. It is translated as CASSLGQGVLDTEAFF.

This clone has a single count. The chain employs TRBV28 and TRBJ2-7, with D possibly being TRBD2 (6 bases). CDR1 MDHEN and CDR2 SYDVKM come from the germline V gene. This CDR3 region has 14 residues. Deletions cut 2 bases from V and 6 bases from J, with 14 bases between. The CDR3 DNA reads as TGTGCCAGCAGTTTAACCACTAGCTGGGGCGAGCAGTACTTC. Its translation: CASSLTTSWGEQYF.

The chain has TRBV11-2 and TRBJ2-1; D call uncertain. The V and J ends lost 5 bases and 8 bases respectively, with 7 bases between them. CDR1 and CDR2 (germline): SGHAT, FQNNGV. CDR3 size: 11 residues. CDR3 DNA sequence: TGTGCCAGCAGCGTAAGCGATGAGCAGTTCTTC. Its protein product is CASSVSDEQFF. The whole variable domain, remainder taken from reference TRBV11-2 and TRBJ2-1, is EAGVAQSPRYKIIEKRQSVAFWCNPISGHATLYWYQQILGQGPKLLIQFQNNGVVDDSQLPKDRFSAERLKGVDSTLKIQPAKLEDSAVYLCASSVSDEQFFGPGTRLTVL.

The chain employs TRBV29-1 and TRBJ2-2; D might be TRBD2 (6 bases). Deletions cut 6 bases from V and 6 bases from J, with 11 bases between. The germline CDR1 and CDR2 sequences are SQVTM and ANQGSEA. This CDR3 has 12 amino acids. CDR3 bases: TGCAGCGTGTCGGGGGAGCCCGGGGAGCTGTTTTTT. Translated, it gives CSVSGEPGELFF.